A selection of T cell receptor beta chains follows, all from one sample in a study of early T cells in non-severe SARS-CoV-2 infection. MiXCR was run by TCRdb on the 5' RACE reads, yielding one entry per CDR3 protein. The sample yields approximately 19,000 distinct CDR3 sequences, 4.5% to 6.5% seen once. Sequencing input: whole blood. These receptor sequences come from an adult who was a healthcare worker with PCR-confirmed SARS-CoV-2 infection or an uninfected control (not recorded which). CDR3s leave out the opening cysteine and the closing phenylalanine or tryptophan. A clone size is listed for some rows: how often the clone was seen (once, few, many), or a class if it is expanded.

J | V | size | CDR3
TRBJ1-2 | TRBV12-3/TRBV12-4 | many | ASSMLDYGYT
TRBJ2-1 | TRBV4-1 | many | ASSQERRGYYNEQF
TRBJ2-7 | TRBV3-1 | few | ASAPGTDSYEQY
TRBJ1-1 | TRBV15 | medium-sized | ATALVWDYLSGTEAF
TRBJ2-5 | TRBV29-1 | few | SVEDRETQY
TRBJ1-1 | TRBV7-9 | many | ASSLANPRSEAF
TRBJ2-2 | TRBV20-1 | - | SAPEVKPGELF
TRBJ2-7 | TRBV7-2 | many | ASRRTSGSYEQY
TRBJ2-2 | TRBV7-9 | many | ASSSQADWTSGNTGELF
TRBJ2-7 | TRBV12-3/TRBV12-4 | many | ASSRIGTASSYEQY
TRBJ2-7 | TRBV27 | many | ASSPRTGMVDEQY
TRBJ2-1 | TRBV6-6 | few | ASSSIPGIGLDEQF
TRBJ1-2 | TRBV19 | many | ASNGENYGYT
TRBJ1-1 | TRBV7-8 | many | ASSAGTEAF
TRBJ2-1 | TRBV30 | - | AWSLTGRYNEQF
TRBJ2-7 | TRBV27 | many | ASARVRGGYEQY
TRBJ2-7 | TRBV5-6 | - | ASSLSSDYEQY
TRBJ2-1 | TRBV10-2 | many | ASSETGGAYIDEQF
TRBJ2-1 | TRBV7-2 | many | ASSRTTSGAYNEQF
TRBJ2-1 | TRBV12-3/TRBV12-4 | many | ASSQGLASLLYNEQF
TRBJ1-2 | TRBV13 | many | ASSLYGTGGFSGYT
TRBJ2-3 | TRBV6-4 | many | ASSDSGTSVDTQY
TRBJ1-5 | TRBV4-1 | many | ASSQGGASNQPQH
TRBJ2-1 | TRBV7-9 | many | ASSLVRDEQF
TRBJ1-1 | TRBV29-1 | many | SVGEFRGTEAF
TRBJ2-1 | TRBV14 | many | ASSQPGSWDNEQF
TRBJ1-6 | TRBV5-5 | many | ASSNGPDSPLH
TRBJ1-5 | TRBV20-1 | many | SAKQGAGDQPQH
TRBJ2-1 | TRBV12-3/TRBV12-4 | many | ASRSGTPGEQF
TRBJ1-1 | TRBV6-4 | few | ASSERTGGNAEAF
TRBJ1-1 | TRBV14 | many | ASSRGQVLNTEAF
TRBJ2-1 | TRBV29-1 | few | SAGGGAGGYNEQF
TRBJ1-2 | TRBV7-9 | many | ASSLGTDGYT
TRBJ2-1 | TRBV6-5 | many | ASSGGVAGYNEQF
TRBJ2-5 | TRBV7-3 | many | ASSLKTSMAQY
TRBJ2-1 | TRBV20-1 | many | SASGSGYNEQF
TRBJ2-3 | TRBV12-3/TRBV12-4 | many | ASSTQTSGTGADTQY
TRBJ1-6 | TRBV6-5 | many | ASSYSPGTGPSPLH
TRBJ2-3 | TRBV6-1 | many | ASSLAGSTDTQY
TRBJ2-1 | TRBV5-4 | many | ASSLLAYNEQF
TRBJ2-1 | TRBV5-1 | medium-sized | ASSLFTDNEQF